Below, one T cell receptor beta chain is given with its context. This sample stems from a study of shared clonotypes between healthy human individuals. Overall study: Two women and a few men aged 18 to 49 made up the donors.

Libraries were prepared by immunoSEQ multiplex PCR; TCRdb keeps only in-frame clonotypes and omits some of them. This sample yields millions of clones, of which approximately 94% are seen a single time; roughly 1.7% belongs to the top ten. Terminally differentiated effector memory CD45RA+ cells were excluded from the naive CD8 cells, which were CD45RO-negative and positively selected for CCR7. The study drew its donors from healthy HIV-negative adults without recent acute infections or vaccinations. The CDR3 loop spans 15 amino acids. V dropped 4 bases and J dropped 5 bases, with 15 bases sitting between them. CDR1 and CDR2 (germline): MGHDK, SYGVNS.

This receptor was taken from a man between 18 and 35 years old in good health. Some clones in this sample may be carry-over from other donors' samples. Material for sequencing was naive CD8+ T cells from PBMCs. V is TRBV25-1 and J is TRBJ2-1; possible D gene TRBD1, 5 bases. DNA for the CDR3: TGTGCCAGCAGTGTATGGCAGGAAGGGGACAATGAGCAGTTCTTC. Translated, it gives CASSVWQEGDNEQFF. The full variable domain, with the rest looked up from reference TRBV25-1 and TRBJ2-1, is EADIYQTPRYLVIGTGKKITLECSQTMGHDKMYWYQQDPGMELHLIHYSYGVNSTEKGDLSSESTVSRIRTEHFPLTLESARPSHTSQYLCASSVWQEGDNEQFFGPGTRLTVL.